The 32 T cell receptor beta chains listed next were all sequenced from one sample in a study of T cells in Graves' hyperthyroidism and ophthalmopathy. Authors of the study amplified TCR beta CDR3 regions from RNA transcripts. The TCR CDR3 was amplified in a first-round RT-PCR using the HTBI primer set. One entry per CDR3 protein, called by TCRdb with MiXCR from the multiplex PCR reads. The table includes approximately 350,000 distinct CDR3 sequences, 12% to 15% detected once. Source material: blood. These TCRs come from a woman aged 55-70 years with Graves' ophthalmopathy.

Concerning this clonotype itself: This CDR3 is missing its conserved last phenylalanine or tryptophan, likely due to a read error. This chain uses TRBV10-2 with TRBJ2-2, with D unclear. The CDR3 sequence is 12 residues long. V lost 5 bases and J lost 7, with 8 bases in between. Germline CDR1 reads WSHSY; CDR2 reads SAAADI. In nucleotides, the CDR3 is TGCGCCAGCAGTCTGCCGCACGGGGAGCTGTTTTCT. This translates into CASSLPHGELFS.

The rearrangement links TRBV30 to TRBJ2-3, with TRBD2 matching over 12 bases. V shed 3 bases and J 1 base; nucleotides not matched to a gene: 5. CDR1 is GTSNPN and CDR2 is SVGIG in the germline V gene (reference sequence). This CDR3 has 16 amino acids. DNA of the CDR3: TGTGCCTGGAGGGGTCCTAGCGGGAGGGGCACAGATACGCAGTATTTT. Translated, it gives CAWRGPSGRGTDTQYF.

This clonotype turned up a few times. The rearrangement joins TRBV4-1 to TRBJ2-3, with 7 bases matching TRBD2. CDR3 length equals 17 residues. The germline gives CDR1 MGHRA, CDR2 YSYEKL. The trim removed 0 bases at V and 2 bases at J, leaving 8 bases unmatched. CDR3 sequence: CASSQDHVGGTTDTQYF. CDR3 DNA sequence: TGCGCCAGCAGCCAAGACCACGTGGGAGGGACCACAGATACGCAGTATTTT.

At least ten counts were recorded for this clonotype. The chain links TRBV2 to TRBJ2-7, with 9 bases identical to TRBD2. The CDR3 consists of 14 residues. The J segment lost 5 bases and the V segment lost 8 bases, leaving 10 bases of the junction unmatched. Germline V lookup: CDR1 SNHLY, CDR2 FYNNEI. CDR3 loop: CASLLPGLADEQYF. CDR3 nucleotide sequence: TGTGCCAGCCTCCTCCCGGGACTAGCTGACGAGCAGTACTTC.

This clonotype has at least ten counts. The J gene is TRBJ2-2, the V gene TRBV29-1; D possibly corresponds to TRBD2 (6 bases). With 4 bases removed from V and 3 bases from J, the gap between germline ends came to 9 bases. The germline gives CDR1 SQVTM, CDR2 ANQGSEA. The CDR3 spans 13 residues. The CDR3 region is CSVGERDTGELFF. The CDR3 coding sequence is TGCAGCGTTGGGGAGCGGGACACCGGGGAGCTGTTTTTT.

This clonotype was found many times. V gene TRBV18 combines with J gene TRBJ2-7; TRBD2 aligns across 7 bases. CDR1 is KGHSH, CDR2 LQKENI, per germline. This CDR3 comprises 15 residues. J was trimmed by 2 bases and V by 3 bases; bases with no gene match: 7. CDR3 in DNA: TGTGCCAGCTCACCGAACGGGGGAGGGACCTACGAGCAGTACTTC. This encodes CASSPNGGGTYEQYF. The full variable domain, rest sourced from reference TRBV18 and TRBJ2-7, is NAGVMQNPRHLVRRRGQEARLRCSPMKGHSHVYWYRQLPEEGLKFMVYLQKENIIDESGMPKERFSAEFPKEGPSILRIQQVVRGDSAAYFCASSPNGGGTYEQYFGPGTRLTVT.

The chain employs TRBV4-2 and TRBJ1-5; TRBD1 is a possible D gene (5 bases). Trimming shortened V by 2 bases and J by 7 bases, and 15 bases separated the two germline ends. Per the germline V gene, CDR1 is LGHNA and CDR2 is YNFKEQ. The CDR3 is 15 amino acids. In nucleotides, the CDR3 is TGTGCCAGCAGCCAATTTCCGGGGACGGGACAGCCCCAGCATTTT. Its translation is CASSQFPGTGQPQHF.

This clonotype has only a few counts. V and J are TRBV20-1 and TRBJ2-5, with 9 bases that match TRBD1. The length of the CDR3 is 13 residues. J was trimmed by 4 bases and V by 1 base; bases with no gene match: 1. In germline, CDR1 is DFQATT, CDR2 SNEGSKA (reference sequence). The DNA of the CDR3 is TGCAGTGCTAGAGTGGACAGGGGAGAGACCCAGTACTTC. Translating gives CSARVDRGETQYF.

The rearrangement links TRBV6-1 to TRBJ2-1; D unresolved. Germline CDR1 reads MNHNS; CDR2 reads SASEGT. The CDR3 extends over 12 amino acids. Trimming left V 8 bases short and J 9 bases short, with 14 bases between. CDR3 sequence: CASETFGIEQFF. The CDR3 DNA is TGTGCCAGCGAGACCTTCGGTATTGAGCAGTTCTTC.

This clonotype was seen many times. CDR3 sequence: CSAEQGFTEAFF. The CDR3 DNA reads as TGCAGTGCCGAACAGGGCTTCACTGAAGCTTTCTTT. The chain joins TRBV20-1 to TRBJ1-1, with D tentatively TRBD1 (6 bases). This CDR3 is 12 amino acids long. Per the germline V gene, CDR1 is DFQATT and CDR2 is SNEGSKA (reference sequence). Trimming cost V 6 bases and J 4 bases, with 12 bases left between them.

This clonotype was seen ten or more times. The rearrangement joins TRBV10-3 to TRBJ2-1, with 8 bases aligning to TRBD1. The CDR3 runs 15 residues. CDR1 is ENHRY and CDR2 is SYGVKD in the germline V gene. V was pared by 4 bases and J by 6 bases, with 8 bases of the junction left unmatched. DNA of the CDR3: TGTGCCATCAGTGGTTTTACAGGGGGTGGCAATGAGCAGTTCTTC. It specifies CAISGFTGGGNEQFF.

This clonotype has only a few counts. V usage is TRBV30 and J usage is TRBJ2-5, with 9 bases fitting TRBD2. Germline V gene sequence: CDR1 GTSNPN, CDR2 SVGIG (reference sequence). The V and J ends lost 5 bases and 10 bases, in that order; junction bases with no gene match: 11. CDR3 size: 13 residues. CDR3 DNA: TGTGCCTGGTCTAGCGGGGATGCTTCTGGCCAGTACTTC. Its protein product is CAWSSGDASGQYF.

This clonotype was seen more than once but under ten times. The chain recombines TRBV7-9 with TRBJ1-1; no definite D call. CDR1 SEHNR and CDR2 FQNEAQ come from the germline V gene (reference sequence). The V and J ends lost 0 bases and 7 bases respectively, with 3 bases between them. This CDR3 is 11 amino acids long. This CDR3 is CASSLADEAFF. The CDR3 nucleotides are TGTGCCAGCAGCTTAGCTGATGAAGCTTTCTTT.

Ten or more counts support this clonotype. The V gene is TRBV3-1, the J gene TRBJ2-1, with D unresolved. Trimming removed 2 bases from V and 5 bases from J, with 7 bases in between. Germline CDR1 reads LGHDT; CDR2 reads YNNKEL (reference sequence). This CDR3 comprises 13 residues. The CDR3 region has the DNA TGTGCCAGCAGCCAAAGTGTTAACAATGAGCAGTTCTTC. This sequence encodes CASSQSVNNEQFF.

This clonotype was detected many times. This rearrangement joins TRBV20-1 to TRBJ2-5; TRBD2 matches at 7 bases. V lost 3 bases and J lost 4; bases outside the gene matches: 2. CDR1 is DFQATT, CDR2 SNEGSKA, per germline (reference sequence). This CDR3 has 12 residues. CDR3 DNA sequence: TGCAGTGCTAGCGGGGGGAGAGAGACCCAGTACTTC. The encoded protein is CSASGGRETQYF.

This clonotype was counted at least ten times. The chain recombines TRBV12-3 or TRBV12-4 with TRBJ1-1, with a possible D match to TRBD1 (5 bases). The CDR3 has 16 amino acids. V lost 3 bases and J lost 0, with 14 bases in between. CDR3 coding DNA: TGTGCCAGCAGTTTGCTTGACGGGGGTATGAACACTGAAGCTTTCTTT. Translated: CASSLLDGGMNTEAFF.

J is TRBJ1-2 and V is TRBV27, with D maybe TRBD1 (5 bases). With 4 bases removed from V and 4 bases from J, the gap between germline ends came to 10 bases. Germline assignment: CDR1 MNHEY and CDR2 SMNVEV (reference sequence). The CDR3 consists of 13 residues. This CDR3 reads CASSWGPSYGYTF. The CDR3 region has the DNA TGTGCCAGCAGTTGGGGACCGAGCTATGGCTACACCTTC.

The gene calls are TRBV6-1 and TRBJ2-3, with TRBD2 matching 13 bases. V lost 7 bases and J lost 0; bases outside the gene matches: 4. The V gene's germline CDR1 is MNHNS and CDR2 SASEGT. The length of the CDR3 is 16 residues. For the CDR3, the DNA is TGTGCCAGCAAGGGACTAGCGGGACCTAGCACAGATACGCAGTATTTT. Its translation: CASKGLAGPSTDTQYF.

Details on this clonotype: This clone may be a read error of a much larger clone one base away. The V call is TRBV11-2, the J call TRBJ2-7; D perhaps matches TRBD2 (7 bases). This CDR3 comprises 16 residues. Trimming cost V 4 bases and J 3 bases, with 19 bases left between them. CDR1 is SGHAT, CDR2 FQNNGV, per germline. CDR3: CASSSYGGGLIYEQYF. The DNA of the CDR3 is TGTGCCAGCAGCTCCTATGGGGGGGGGCTAATCTACGAGCAGTACTTC.

This clonotype turned up a few times. A much bigger clone sits one base away, suggesting this may be a read error. V and J are TRBV12-3 or TRBV12-4 and TRBJ1-2; the D gene is possibly TRBD1 (5 bases). The CDR3 is 14 amino acids. CDR3 DNA: TGTACCAGCAGTGTGGGGGAAACGGTGAGCGGCTACACCTTC. It translates to CTSSVGETVSGYTF.

This clonotype came up many times. This sequence joins TRBV7-2 and TRBJ2-7; D is ambiguous. This CDR3 is 12 amino acids long. Germline V lookup: CDR1 SGHTA, CDR2 FQGNSA. Trimming pared 1 base from V and 6 bases from J, leaving 7 bases between. As DNA, the CDR3 is TGTGCCAGCAGCTTAGTGGGCCCCGAGCAGTACTTC. Amino acid sequence: CASSLVGPEQYF.

This chain links TRBV4-2 with TRBJ2-1; 11 bases agree with TRBD2. CDR1 is LGHNA and CDR2 is YNFKEQ in the germline V gene. CDR3 length: 17 amino acids. V lost 0 bases, J lost 2 bases, and 3 bases stayed unmatched. DNA of the CDR3: TGTGCCAGCAGCCAAGATCTTAGCGGGAGGGCCTACAATGAGCAGTTCTTC. It codes for CASSQDLSGRAYNEQFF.

This clonotype showed up many times. V is TRBV2 and J is TRBJ1-4, with D perhaps TRBD1 (6 bases). The CDR3 runs 14 residues. Germline V gives CDR1 SNHLY, CDR2 FYNNEI. Trimming took 7 bases from V and 5 from J, leaving 14 bases between them. The CDR3, as DNA: TGTGCCAGCACCGAAGGGGGGGCGAATGAAAAACTGTTTTTT. Its protein is CASTEGGANEKLFF.

This clonotype was observed many times. V is TRBV24-1 and J is TRBJ1-2, with 9 bases fitting TRBD1. Germline lookup yields CDR1 KGHDR and CDR2 SFDVKD. The CDR3 is made up of 13 amino acids. V shed 4 bases and J 8 bases; nucleotides not matched to a gene: 4. CDR3 sequence: CATSEQGARGYTF. CDR3 nucleotides: TGTGCCACCAGTGAACAGGGGGCGAGAGGCTACACCTTC.

V and J are TRBV29-1 and TRBJ2-4; D uncertain. The CDR3 contains 14 residues. V lost 3 bases, J lost 0 bases, and 9 bases lay in between. CDR1 is SQVTM, CDR2 ANQGSEA, per germline. The CDR3 loop is CSVELGLAKNIQYF. Here the CDR3 DNA reads TGCAGCGTTGAGCTGGGTTTAGCCAAAAACATTCAGTACTTC.

This clonotype was recorded at least ten times. The chain links TRBV20-1 to TRBJ2-5; perhaps TRBD2 as D (5 bases). Germline CDR1 is DFQATT and CDR2 is SNEGSKA (reference sequence). The germline V and J ends were trimmed by 3 bases and 8 bases, with 16 bases remaining between them. CDR3 size: 13 residues. The CDR3 nucleotides are TGCAGTGCTAGTCTCACGGACTCGGGTACCCAGTACTTC. Translation: CSASLTDSGTQYF.

This clonotype has a handful of counts. The chain recombines TRBV6-2 or TRBV6-3 with TRBJ2-3; D gene unclear. There are 12 residues in the CDR3. The ends were cut back, 6 bases at V and 4 bases at J, with 8 bases in the middle. Germline CDR1 and CDR2: MNHEY and SVGEGT. CDR3 sequence (DNA): TGTGCCAGCAGCCCTTTCTCAGATACGCAGTATTTT. Translated, it gives CASSPFSDTQYF.

This chain connects TRBV11-2 to TRBJ1-3; 8 bases are shared with TRBD1. V was clipped by 5 bases and J by 0 bases; unmatched bases: 3. Germline V gene lookup returns CDR1 SGHAT and CDR2 FQNNGV. The CDR3 has 15 amino acids. For the CDR3, the DNA is TGTGCCAGCAGCGACAGGGGCCACTCTGGAAACACCATATATTTT. Its protein product is CASSDRGHSGNTIYF.

This clonotype was seen at least ten times. The rearrangement joins TRBV20-1 to TRBJ2-7, with 8 positions matching TRBD2. The CDR3 totals 12 residues. Germline loops: CDR1 DFQATT, CDR2 SNEGSKA (reference sequence). Losses at the gene ends were 3 bases for V and 4 bases for J; bases not matched to a gene: 2. CDR3 DNA sequence: TGCAGTGCTAGTGCGGGAGGTTACGAGCAGTACTTC. As protein: CSASAGGYEQYF.

This clonotype showed up many times. The chain joins TRBV30 to TRBJ1-1; no firm D call. Trimming cost V 2 bases and J 4 bases, with 5 bases left between them. The CDR3 extends over 11 amino acids. Germline-derived CDR1 and CDR2 are GTSNPN and SVGIG (reference sequence). The CDR3 coding sequence is TGTGCCTGGAGTCGAATCACTGAAGCTTTCTTT. Its translation: CAWSRITEAFF.

The table lists this clonotype with many counts. The rearrangement links TRBV7-9 to TRBJ2-5; D is possibly TRBD2 (6 bases). Germline lookup yields CDR1 SEHNR and CDR2 FQNEAQ (reference sequence). The ends were cut back, 6 bases at V and 2 bases at J, with 19 bases in the middle. The CDR3 spans 16 residues. The CDR3 loop is CASRPGGAGSQETQYF. As DNA, the CDR3 is TGTGCCAGCAGGCCCGGGGGTGCGGGATCACAAGAGACCCAGTACTTC.

Ten or more counts support this clonotype. Relative to the germline gene, one junction end is altered; a read error may explain this. The chain is built from TRBV5-1 and TRBJ2-5, with D perhaps matching TRBD2 (5 bases). The V gene's germline CDR1 is SGHRS and CDR2 YFSETQ. The CDR3 extends over 13 amino acids. As DNA, the CDR3 is TGTGCCAGCAGTTTAGAGAGGGAAGAGACCCAGTACTTC. It encodes CASSLEREETQYF. The full variable domain, completed using reference TRBV5-1 and TRBJ2-5, is KAGVTQTPRYLIKTRGQQVTLSCSPISGHRSVSWYQQTPGQGLQFLFEYFSETQRNKGNFPGRFSGRQFSNSRSEMNVSTLELGDSALYLCASSLEREETQYFGPGTRLLVL.